Below, one T cell receptor (beta chain) is given with its context. Its antigen is not known. The data were produced by immunoSEQ multiplex PCR, yet TCRdb's version contains in-frame clones alone and is incomplete. The sample has 600,000 to 750,000 clones; 55% to 80% are singletons. The data were taken from a study of shared clonotypes between healthy human individuals. The germline V gene encodes CDR1 MNHEY and CDR2 SVGAGI. V was pared by 2 bases and J by 4 bases, with 9 bases of the junction left unmatched. This CDR3 is 16 amino acids long. The study's findings and limits: Investigators expected sequencing depth to affect clonotype sharing among donors.

Material for sequencing was memory CD4+ T cells sorted from blood. As to subset: CD45RA-negative fraction. This sequence joins TRBV6-5 and TRBJ2-7; 9 bases are a match to TRBD2. This sequence originates from a woman in her twenties or thirties in good health. CDR3 nucleotides: TGTGCCAGCAGTTACGGGAGGCGGGAGGGTTATTACGAGCAGTACTTC. Protein sequence: CASSYGRREGYYEQYF.